These T cell receptor beta chains were read from a single sample in a study of cytomegalovirus exposure and HLA in healthy donors. Generated by immunoSEQ multiplex PCR, the TCRdb table keeps only in-frame clones and is missing some. The sample has 150,000 to 200,000 clones; around 80% are singletons. Sequenced: PBMCs. These receptors originate from a woman aged 25 to 45 in good health and CMV-seropositive. The CDR3 runs from the conserved cysteine through the conserved F or W. The D gene is left open where the match is weak. Only part of the rows carry a size: once, few, many, or a class if the clone is expanded.

CDR3: CASSLGGLAGYEQFF; DNA: TGTGCCAGCAGCTTGGGGGGACTAGCTGGGTATGAGCAGTTCTTC; J: TRBJ2-1; V: TRBV5-4; D: TRBD2; length: 15; size: NA
CDR3: CASSQVIDRAIYGYTF; DNA: TGCGCCAGCAGCCAAGTCATAGACAGGGCCATCTATGGCTACACCTTC; J: TRBJ1-2; V: TRBV4-1; D: TRBD1; length: 16; size: NA
CDR3: CASSLAAQGPYEQYF; DNA: TGTGCCAGCAGCTTAGCGGCCCAGGGGCCCTACGAGCAGTACTTC; J: TRBJ2-7; V: TRBV7-6; D: NA; length: 15; size: NA
CDR3: CASSFGDLGSGNTIYF; DNA: TGCGCCAGCAGCTTTGGGGACTTAGGGTCTGGAAACACCATATATTTT; J: TRBJ1-3; V: TRBV5-1; D: NA; length: 16; size: NA
CDR3: CASSWDRVNTEAFF; DNA: TGTGCCAGCAGTTGGGACAGGGTGAACACTGAAGCTTTCTTT; J: TRBJ1-1; V: TRBV2; D: TRBD1; length: 14; size: NA
CDR3: CASSLLAAPANEQFF; DNA: TGTGCCAGCAGTTTATTGGCGGCCCCGGCCAATGAGCAGTTCTTC; J: TRBJ2-1; V: TRBV28; D: NA; length: 15; size: NA
CDR3: CASSSGTSGGEQYF; DNA: TGTGCCAGCAGCTCTGGGACTAGCGGAGGGGAGCAGTACTTC; J: TRBJ2-7; V: TRBV7-8; D: TRBD2; length: 14; size: NA
CDR3: CASSPDRAVYEQYF; DNA: TGTGCCAGCAGCCCAGACAGGGCCGTCTACGAGCAGTACTTC; J: TRBJ2-7; V: TRBV5-4; D: TRBD1; length: 14; size: NA
CDR3: CRVGTSYEQYF; DNA: TGCAGAGTGGGGACTTCCTACGAGCAGTACTTC; J: TRBJ2-7; V: TRBV20-1; D: NA; length: 11; size: NA
CDR3: CASSIGPGRYEQYF; DNA: TGTGCCAGTAGTATCGGTCCAGGGCGCTACGAGCAGTACTTC; J: TRBJ2-7; V: TRBV19; D: NA; length: 14; size: few
CDR3: CASSGGPGLVTSLAYEQYF; DNA: TGTGCCAGCAGCGGAGGCCCGGGACTAGTGACAAGCCTCGCCTACGAGCAGTACTTC; J: TRBJ2-7; V: TRBV5-4; D: TRBD2; length: 19; size: NA
CDR3: CASSRDRDQPQHF; DNA: TGTGCCAGCAGTCGGGACAGGGATCAGCCCCAGCATTTT; J: TRBJ1-5; V: TRBV2; D: TRBD1; length: 13; size: NA
CDR3: CASSVDQAGELFF; DNA: TGTGCCAGCAGCGTAGATCAGGCTGGGGAGCTGTTTTTT; J: TRBJ2-2; V: TRBV9; D: NA; length: 13; size: NA
CDR3: CASSLIPQGTGQPQHF; DNA: TGTGCCAGCAGTTTAATCCCCCAGGGTACTGGGCAGCCCCAGCATTTT; J: TRBJ1-5; V: TRBV28; D: NA; length: 16; size: NA
CDR3: CASRDGGANQPQHF; DNA: TGTGCCAGCAGGGACGGGGGAGCCAATCAGCCCCAGCATTTT; J: TRBJ1-5; V: TRBV6-5; D: NA; length: 14; size: once
CDR3: CASSRGLAGEVEQYF; DNA: TGTGCCAGTAGTCGGGGGCTAGCGGGAGAAGTCGAGCAGTACTTC; J: TRBJ2-7; V: TRBV19; D: TRBD2; length: 15; size: NA
CDR3: CASSEYPGTTEAFF; DNA: TGTGCCAGCAGTGAGTATCCAGGGACTACTGAAGCTTTCTTT; J: TRBJ1-1; V: TRBV2; D: NA; length: 14; size: NA
CDR3: CSVESTRDNEQFF; DNA: TGCAGCGTTGAATCGACGAGGGACAATGAGCAGTTCTTC; J: TRBJ2-1; V: TRBV29-1; D: NA; length: 13; size: NA
CDR3: CASRPEAGSHNEQFF; DNA: TGCGCCAGCAGGCCCGAAGCGGGAAGCCACAATGAGCAGTTCTTC; J: TRBJ2-1; V: TRBV5-1; D: TRBD2; length: 15; size: NA
CDR3: CAWSLSANSYEQYF; DNA: TGTGCCTGGAGCCTTAGCGCAAACTCCTACGAGCAGTACTTC; J: TRBJ2-7; V: TRBV30; D: NA; length: 14; size: NA
CDR3: CATSSGGTYEQYF; DNA: TGTGCCACCAGCAGTGGGGGGACCTACGAGCAGTACTTC; J: TRBJ2-7; V: TRBV15; D: NA; length: 13; size: NA
CDR3: CASSRGPQGYGYTF; DNA: TGTGCCAGCAGCAGGGGTCCCCAGGGCTATGGCTACACCTTC; J: TRBJ1-2; V: TRBV6-5; D: NA; length: 14; size: NA
CDR3: CASSPSRLVNEQFF; DNA: TGTGCCAGCAGTCCCTCCAGACTAGTAAATGAGCAGTTCTTC; J: TRBJ2-1; V: TRBV27; D: NA; length: 14; size: NA
CDR3: CASRSQGTGELFF; DNA: TGTGCTAGCAGGTCACAGGGTACCGGGGAGCTGTTTTTT; J: TRBJ2-2; V: TRBV7-7; D: NA; length: 13; size: NA
CDR3: CASSQERLAGGLYNEQFF; DNA: TGTGCCAGCAGCCAAGAAAGACTAGCGGGAGGTCTCTACAATGAGCAGTTCTTC; J: TRBJ2-1; V: TRBV4-2; D: TRBD2; length: 18; size: NA
CDR3: CASRQQAGPPYNEQFF; DNA: TGTGCCAGTAGGCAACAGGCGGGGCCTCCTTACAATGAGCAGTTCTTC; J: TRBJ2-1; V: TRBV19; D: NA; length: 16; size: few
CDR3: CASSADRESYEQYF; DNA: TGTGCCAGCAGCGCGGACAGGGAATCCTACGAGCAGTACTTC; J: TRBJ2-7; V: TRBV6-1; D: TRBD1; length: 14; size: NA
CDR3: CASSPQTTGSNEKLFF; DNA: TGCGCCAGCAGCCCACAAACGACAGGGTCTAATGAAAAACTGTTTTTT; J: TRBJ1-4; V: TRBV5-1; D: TRBD1; length: 16; size: NA
CDR3: CASSFQDRGLGRRYF; DNA: TGTGCCAGCAGTTTCCAGGACAGGGGGCTAGGTAGGCGGTACTTC; J: TRBJ2-7; V: TRBV27; D: TRBD1; length: 15; size: NA
CDR3: CASSQDSGSIDEQYF; DNA: TGCGCCAGCAGCCAAGATTCAGGGTCGATCGACGAGCAGTACTTC; J: TRBJ2-7; V: TRBV4-1; D: NA; length: 15; size: NA
CDR3: CASSLGVAGMGEQYF; DNA: TGCGCCAGCAGCTTGGGAGTGGCGGGGATGGGCGAGCAGTACTTC; J: TRBJ2-7; V: TRBV5-1; D: NA; length: 15; size: NA
CDR3: CASTSNSATNEKLFF; DNA: TGTGCCAGCACCTCTAATTCGGCAACTAATGAAAAACTGTTTTTT; J: TRBJ1-4; V: TRBV28; D: NA; length: 15; size: NA
CDR3: CASRLKSGRSNTDTQYF; DNA: TGTGCCAGCAGGCTAAAGAGCGGGAGATCTAACACAGATACGCAGTATTTT; J: TRBJ2-3; V: TRBV27; D: TRBD2; length: 17; size: NA
CDR3: CASSLGSSGSRTGELFF; DNA: TGTGCCAGCAGCTTAGGTAGTAGCGGGAGCCGCACCGGGGAGCTGTTTTTT; J: TRBJ2-2; V: TRBV7-8; D: TRBD2; length: 17; size: once
CDR3: CASALAGGSDTQYF; DNA: TGTGCCAGCGCACTAGCGGGAGGTTCAGATACGCAGTATTTT; J: TRBJ2-3; V: TRBV6-1; D: TRBD2; length: 14; size: NA
CDR3: CASFGLAIDEQFF; DNA: TGTGCCAGCTTCGGACTAGCTATCGATGAGCAGTTCTTC; J: TRBJ2-1; V: TRBV2; D: TRBD2; length: 13; size: NA
CDR3: CASSLTAGVGNEQFF; DNA: TGTGCCAGCAGCTTAACAGCGGGAGTCGGCAATGAGCAGTTCTTC; J: TRBJ2-1; V: TRBV11-3; D: TRBD2; length: 15; size: NA
CDR3: CASISPGDKAFF; DNA: TGTGCCAGCATCTCACCGGGGGATAAAGCTTTCTTT; J: TRBJ1-1; V: TRBV27; D: NA; length: 12; size: NA
CDR3: CASRPRETYEQYF; DNA: TGTGCCAGCAGGCCCCGGGAGACCTACGAGCAGTACTTC; J: TRBJ2-7; V: TRBV7-2; D: NA; length: 13; size: NA
CDR3: CALGVNGYTF; DNA: TGTGCCCTCGGGGTGAATGGCTACACCTTC; J: TRBJ1-2; V: TRBV30; D: NA; length: 10; size: NA
CDR3: CASSFSPGLNTEAFF; DNA: TGCGCCAGCAGCTTTTCGCCGGGATTGAACACTGAAGCTTTCTTT; J: TRBJ1-1; V: TRBV5-1; D: NA; length: 15; size: NA